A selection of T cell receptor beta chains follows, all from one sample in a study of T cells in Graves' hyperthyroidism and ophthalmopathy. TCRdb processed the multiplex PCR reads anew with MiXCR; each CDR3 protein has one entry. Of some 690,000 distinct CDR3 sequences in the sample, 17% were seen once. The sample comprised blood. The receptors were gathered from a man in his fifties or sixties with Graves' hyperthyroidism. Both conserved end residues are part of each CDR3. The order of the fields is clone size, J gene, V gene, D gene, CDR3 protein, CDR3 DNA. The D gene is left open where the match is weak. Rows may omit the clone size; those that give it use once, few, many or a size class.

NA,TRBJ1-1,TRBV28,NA,CASSLVQANTEALF,TGTGCCAGCAGTTTGGTACAGGCGAACACTGAAGCTCTCTTT
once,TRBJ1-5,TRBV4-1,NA,CASSQDWGLGYSNQPQHF,TGCGCCAGCAGCCAAGATTGGGGGTTGGGGTATAGCAATCAGCCCCAGCATTTT
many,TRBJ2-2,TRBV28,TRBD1,CASSFPSRGQGTGELFF,TGTGCCAGCAGTTTCCCATCTAGGGGGCAAGGGACCGGGGAGCTGTTTTTT
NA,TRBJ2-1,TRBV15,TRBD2,CATSRGTSGSGGYEQFF,TGTGCCACCAGCAGAGGGACTAGCGGGAGCGGAGGCTATGAGCAGTTCTTC
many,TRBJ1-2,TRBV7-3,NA,CASSLGPGQDYGYTF,TGTGCCAGCAGCCTGGGTCCGGGACAAGACTATGGCTACACCTTC
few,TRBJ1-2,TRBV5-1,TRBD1,CASSPGDRGAYGYTF,TGCGCCAGCAGCCCGGGGGACAGGGGAGCATATGGCTACACCTTC
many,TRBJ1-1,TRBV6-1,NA,CASSLDKTELNTEAFF,TGTGCCAGCAGTCTCGATAAGACAGAGCTGAACACTGAAGCTTTCTTT
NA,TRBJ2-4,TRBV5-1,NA,CASSLGDTSKNIQYF,TGCGCCAGCAGCTTGGGGGACACTTCCAAAAACATTCAGTACTTC
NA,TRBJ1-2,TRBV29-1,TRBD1,CSVDRGLGYTF,TGCAGCGTTGACAGGGGGCTGGGCTACACCTTC
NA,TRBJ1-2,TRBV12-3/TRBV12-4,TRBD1,CASSLTGAFSGYTF,TGTGCCAGCAGCTTGACAGGGGCGTTCAGTGGCTACACCTTC
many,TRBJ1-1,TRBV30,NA,CAWSVWGDTEAFF,TGTGCCTGGAGTGTATGGGGAGACACTGAAGCTTTCTTT